This TCR beta chain was sequenced in a study of T cell repertoires in cytomegalovirus infection. TCRdb processed the reads anew with MiXCR; each CDR3 protein has one entry. The sample records about 280,000 distinct CDR3 sequences, around 20% being singletons. Per germline, CDR1 MNHEY and CDR2 SVGEGT. V shed 7 bases and J 6 bases; nucleotides not matched to a gene: 4. The CDR3 is 13 residues long. This clonotype showed up just a few times. Antigen specificity is unknown. V gene TRBV6-2 or TRBV6-3 combines with J gene TRBJ2-1, with 9 bases lining up with TRBD1. The sequenced sample was cultured PBMCs, obtained from culture after CMV antigen stimulation. This receptor was obtained from a human donor in good health (CMV status not recorded). Some clones in this sample may be carry-over from other donors' samples. This CDR3 reads CASTGQGRNEQFF. The DNA for the CDR3 is TGTGCCAGCACGGGACAGGGCCGCAATGAGCAGTTCTTC.